This TCR beta chain was recorded in a study of T cell responses to AZD1222 COVID-19 vaccine. Measured with immunoSEQ multiplex PCR; TCRdb has only the in-frame clones, and not every one. The repertoire has more than 90,000 clones, 88% of them found once; the top ten carry about 16%. The V gene's germline CDR1 is MNHNY and CDR2 SVGAGI (reference sequence). Losses at the gene ends were 5 bases for V and 0 bases for J; bases not matched to a gene: 17. The CDR3 spans 20 residues. This clone was detected only once. The sequenced sample was peripheral blood, obtained 28 days after the second AZD1222 dose. The sequence derives from an adult who received the AZD1222 COVID-19 vaccine. V and J are TRBV6-6 and TRBJ2-1; 9 bases line up with TRBD2. CDR3 protein: CASSPQPWLAGLSSYNEQFF. The CDR3 DNA follows: TGTGCCAGCAGTCCCCAACCCTGGCTAGCGGGATTGAGCTCCTACAATGAGCAGTTCTTC.